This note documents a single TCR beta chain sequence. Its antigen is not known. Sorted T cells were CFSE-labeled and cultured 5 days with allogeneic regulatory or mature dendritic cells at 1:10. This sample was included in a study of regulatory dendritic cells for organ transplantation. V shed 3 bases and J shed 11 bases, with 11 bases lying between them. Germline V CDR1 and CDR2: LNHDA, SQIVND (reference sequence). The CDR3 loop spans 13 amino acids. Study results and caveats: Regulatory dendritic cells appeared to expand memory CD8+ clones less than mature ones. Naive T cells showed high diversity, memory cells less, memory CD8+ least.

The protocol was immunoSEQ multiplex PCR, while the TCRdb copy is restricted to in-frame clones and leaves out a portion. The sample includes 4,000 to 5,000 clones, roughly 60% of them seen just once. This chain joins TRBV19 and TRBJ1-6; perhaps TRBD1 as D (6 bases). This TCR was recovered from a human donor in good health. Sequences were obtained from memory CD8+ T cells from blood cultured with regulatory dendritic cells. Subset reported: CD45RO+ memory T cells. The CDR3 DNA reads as TGTGCCAGTAGTATCGGGGGGCTCACACCCCTCCACTTT. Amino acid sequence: CASSIGGLTPLHF. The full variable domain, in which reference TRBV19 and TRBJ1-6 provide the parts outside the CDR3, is DGGITQSPKYLFRKEGQNVTLSCEQNLNHDAMYWYRQDPGQGLRLIYYSQIVNDFQKGDIAEGYSVSREKKESFPLTVTSAQKNPTAFYLCASSIGGLTPLHFGNGTRLTVT.